This T cell receptor (beta chain) came from a study of cytomegalovirus exposure and HLA in healthy donors. The PCR employed 60 Vbeta primers together with 13 Jbeta primers. Sequencing was performed with immunoSEQ multiplex PCR; in TCRdb, only in-frame clones are kept and a portion is missing. The sample lists some 120,000 clones, over 70% occurring once. This clone was seen once. In germline, CDR1 is GTSNPN, CDR2 SVGIG (reference sequence). This CDR3 is 14 amino acids long. The junction had 10 bases not matched to a gene; V was cut back by 2 bases and J by 11 bases. The sequencing sample was made of PBMCs. The sequence derives from a woman between 45 and 65 years old in good health and CMV-seropositive. The rearrangement links TRBV30 to TRBJ2-5; TRBD2 agrees at 11 bases. CDR3 coding DNA: TGTGCCTGGAGTCTAACTAGCGGGAGACTCAGGCAGTACTTC. It specifies CAWSLTSGRLRQYF.